This T cell receptor (beta chain) stems from a study of T cell responses to AZD1222 COVID-19 vaccine. Whole-study findings and limits: Most donors were white British and more were female, and clonal diversity was possibly underestimated. Spike-specific TCRs gained breadth and depth after people received two AZD1222 doses. Dominant at 160-218 and 743-854, vaccine-associated CD4 TCRs also spanned spike.

The table came from immunoSEQ multiplex PCR; TCRdb's copy has only in-frame clones and leaves some out. The table shows approximately 110,000 clones, with around 94% occurring only once. Regarding this clone: Antigen: not known.

The germline V gene has CDR1 LNHDA and CDR2 SQIVND (reference sequence). V was trimmed by 1 base and J by 3 bases, leaving 10 bases between them. The CDR3 has 14 amino acids. This chain links TRBV19 with TRBJ2-7; D possibly corresponds to TRBD1 (6 bases). Sequenced here: peripheral blood, sampled on day 0 of AZD1222 vaccination. This clonotype originated in an adult in good health. CDR3 nucleotide sequence: TGTGCCAGTAGTATAGGTTCCAGGGGCTACGAGCAGTACTTC. Protein: CASSIGSRGYEQYF.